This is a list of T cell receptor beta chains from one sample in a study of T cells in Graves' hyperthyroidism and ophthalmopathy. MiXCR was run by TCRdb on the multiplex PCR reads, yielding one entry per CDR3 protein. The table records 600,000 to 750,000 distinct CDR3 sequences, 15% to 20% of them present only once. The sample was blood. The receptor source for this set is a man in his fifties with Graves' hyperthyroidism. The CDR3 runs from the conserved cysteine through the conserved F or W. The order of the fields is V gene, J gene, D gene, clone size, CDR3 protein, CDR3 DNA. D genes are given only for firm matches. Size is omitted from some rows. Given values are once, few, many or a class for expanded clones.

TRBV5-1	TRBJ2-1	TRBD1	.	CASRAGQGPSYNEQFF	TGCGCCAGCAGGGCGGGACAGGGGCCATCCTACAATGAGCAGTTCTTC
TRBV27	TRBJ2-7	TRBD2	many	CASSLGLAVGEQYF	TGTGCCAGCAGTTTAGGACTAGCGGTAGGCGAGCAGTACTTC
TRBV7-2	TRBJ2-3	TRBD2	many	CASSRKTSGITDTQYF	TGTGCCAGCAGTCGAAAGACTAGCGGAATCACAGATACGCAGTATTTT
TRBV18	TRBJ1-4	.	few	CASSPRVVGTMNEKLFF	TGTGCCAGCTCACCACGTGTCGTAGGGACTATGAATGAAAAACTGTTTTTT
TRBV5-1	TRBJ2-7	.	.	CASSLVDGSSYEQYF	TGCGCCAGCAGCTTGGTTGACGGGAGCTCCTACGAGCAGTACTTC
TRBV7-2	TRBJ2-7	TRBD1	few	CASSPQGTGSSYEQYF	TGTGCCAGCAGCCCTCAGGGGACAGGGAGCTCCTACGAGCAGTACTTC
TRBV19	TRBJ1-5	TRBD1	.	CASRKTGGHQPQHF	TGTGCCAGTAGGAAGACAGGGGGGCATCAGCCCCAGCATTTT
TRBV7-3	TRBJ1-2	TRBD1	many	CAGGKDRYRGYGYTF	TGTGCCGGAGGGAAGGACAGGTATCGCGGCTATGGCTACACCTTC
TRBV11-2	TRBJ2-5	TRBD1	many	CASSYPDRVETQYF	TGTGCCAGCAGCTACCCGGACAGGGTCGAGACCCAGTACTTC
TRBV5-1	TRBJ2-3	TRBD1	many	CATGMTPGQGTDTQYF	TGCGCCACAGGGATGACTCCGGGACAGGGCACAGATACGCAGTATTTT
TRBV7-2	TRBJ1-2	.	many	CASSSYTDFGYGYTF	TGTGCCAGCAGCTCCTACACGGATTTTGGCTATGGCTACACCTTC
TRBV28	TRBJ2-7	TRBD2	.	CASSLWVLAGGPYEQYF	TGTGCCAGCAGTTTATGGGTACTAGCGGGAGGGCCCTACGAGCAGTACTTC
TRBV6-1	TRBJ2-7	.	many	CASSTPGRMKEQYF	TGTGCCAGCAGTACTCCGGGACGTATGAAGGAGCAGTACTTC
TRBV11-2	TRBJ2-1	.	many	CASSSYRERRATYNEQFF	TGTGCCAGCAGCTCCTACAGGGAGCGGAGGGCCACCTACAATGAGCAGTTCTTC
TRBV3-1	TRBJ2-1	TRBD2	many	CASRTSGEQFF	TGTGCCAGCCGTACTAGCGGGGAGCAGTTCTTC
TRBV10-3	TRBJ1-1	.	many	CAISSGGRTEAFF	TGTGCCATCAGTTCGGGGGGTAGGACTGAAGCTTTCTTT
TRBV11-2	TRBJ2-2	TRBD1	.	CASSLDWGQANTGELFF	TGTGCCAGCAGCTTAGATTGGGGACAGGCGAACACCGGGGAGCTGTTTTTT
TRBV6-1	TRBJ1-5	.	.	CASSAIYNQPQHF	TGTGCCAGCAGCGCAATCTATAATCAGCCCCAGCATTTT
TRBV11-2	TRBJ2-1	TRBD2	many	CASSPSGLSYNEQFF	TGTGCCAGCAGCCCTAGCGGTCTCTCCTACAATGAGCAGTTCTTC
TRBV12-3/TRBV12-4	TRBJ2-7	TRBD1	few	CASKKTGQGEWEQYF	TGTGCCAGCAAAAAAACAGGTCAGGGGGAGTGGGAGCAGTACTTC
TRBV7-6	TRBJ2-5	TRBD2	.	CASSLEPSGPLETQYF	TGTGCCAGCAGCTTAGAGCCTAGCGGGCCTTTAGAGACCCAGTACTTC
TRBV20-1	TRBJ1-6	TRBD1	.	CSARDSGTGRYNSPLHF	TGCAGTGCTAGAGATTCCGGGACAGGGAGATATAATTCACCCCTCCACTTT
TRBV6-2/TRBV6-3	TRBJ2-4	.	.	CASSYSPVVAKNIQYF	TGTGCCAGCAGTTACAGCCCCGTCGTAGCCAAAAACATTCAGTACTTC
TRBV19	TRBJ2-1	TRBD2	few	CASSSGSSGNEQFF	TGTGCCAGTAGTAGCGGGAGCTCAGGGAATGAGCAGTTCTTC
TRBV5-1	TRBJ2-5	TRBD2	.	CASSFQGSSGETQYF	TGCGCCAGCAGCTTTCAGGGATCTAGCGGAGAGACCCAGTACTTC
TRBV4-1	TRBJ2-5	TRBD1	.	CASSQGSAGTGTTRWYF	TGCGCCAGCAGCCAAGGAAGCGCCGGGACAGGGACGACTCGGTGGTACTTC
TRBV5-1	TRBJ2-5	TRBD2	.	CASSLFAGTTPSQETQYF	TGCGCCAGCAGCTTGTTTGCGGGGACTACCCCTAGTCAAGAGACCCAGTACTTC
TRBV12-3/TRBV12-4	TRBJ2-5	.	many	CASSSPLRDYQETQYF	TGTGCCAGCAGTTCACCTCTCAGGGACTACCAAGAGACCCAGTACTTC
TRBV7-9	TRBJ2-1	TRBD2	.	CASSTGLARHEQFF	TGTGCCAGCAGCACCGGACTAGCGCGGCATGAGCAGTTCTTC
TRBV12-3/TRBV12-4	TRBJ1-1	.	many	CASSLGLENTEAFF	TGTGCCAGCAGCTTGGGGCTGGAGAACACTGAAGCTTTCTTT
TRBV28	TRBJ2-7	TRBD1	many	CASQGRDRGSYEQYF	TGTGCCAGCCAAGGCCGGGACAGGGGGTCCTACGAGCAGTACTTC
TRBV5-6	TRBJ1-2	TRBD1	.	CASCRTGDCGYTF	TGTGCCAGCTGTAGGACAGGGGATTGCGGCTACACCTTC
TRBV2	TRBJ2-2	.	.	CASSEGTGGTGSCFF	.
TRBV10-2	TRBJ1-1	TRBD1	few	CASSDVFGTGRNTEAFF	TGCGCCAGCAGCGATGTCTTCGGGACAGGGAGGAACACTGAAGCTTTCTTT
TRBV6-9	TRBJ2-2	.	.	CASSYGAGWADTGELFF	TGTGCCAGCAGTTACGGGGCCGGGTGGGCGGACACCGGGGAGCTGTTTTTT
TRBV30	TRBJ2-3	.	.	CAWSVSWTEPGGTQYF	TGTGCCTGGAGTGTATCCTGGACTGAGCCCGGAGGTACGCAGTATTTT
TRBV11-2	TRBJ2-1	TRBD2	few	CASSLLWGQREGLAYNEQFF	TGTGCCAGCAGCTTACTATGGGGCCAGCGGGAGGGCCTAGCCTACAATGAGCAGTTCTTC
TRBV20-1	TRBJ2-7	.	.	CSATGDEQYF	TGCAGTGCTACAGGGGACGAGCAGTACTTC
TRBV27	TRBJ2-3	TRBD2	few	CATRASGRGSTDTQYF	TGTGCCACCAGGGCTAGCGGGAGGGGGAGCACAGATACGCAGTATTTT
TRBV6-5	TRBJ1-2	.	many	CASSYDTKRGYTF	TGTGCCAGCAGTTACGACACTAAGAGGGGCTACACCTTC
TRBV5-1	TRBJ1-4	TRBD1	many	CASRRTGVGEKLFF	TGCGCCAGCCGTAGAACAGGGGTTGGTGAAAAACTGTTTTTT
TRBV19	TRBJ1-5	TRBD1	many	CASSVTGGKSNQPQHF	TGTGCCAGTAGTGTCACAGGGGGTAAGAGCAATCAGCCCCAGCATTTT
TRBV7-9	TRBJ2-7	TRBD1	.	CASSQGQGVDQYF	TGTGCCAGCAGCCAAGGACAGGGGGTGGATCAGTACTTC
TRBV7-6	TRBJ2-7	.	.	CASSLWDNHEQYF	TGTGCCAGCAGCTTATGGGACAACCACGAGCAGTACTTC
TRBV27	TRBJ2-7	.	.	CASSSAGEYEQYF	TGTGCCAGCAGTTCGGCAGGGGAATACGAGCAGTACTTC
TRBV30	TRBJ2-7	TRBD2	.	CAWSPTLSGRAPVEQYF	TGTGCCTGGAGTCCCACACTTAGCGGGAGGGCCCCCGTCGAGCAGTACTTC
TRBV28	TRBJ2-3	.	many	CASSLGGSSTDTQYF	TGTGCCAGCAGTTTAGGGGGGAGTAGCACAGATACGCAGTATTTT
TRBV28	TRBJ2-5	.	many	CASGTSEEGMYF	TGTGCCAGCGGAACGTCGGAGGAGGGAATGTACTTC
TRBV4-2	TRBJ2-1	.	.	CANSQAGERYNEQFF	TGTGCCAACAGCCAAGCAGGGGAGAGGTACAATGAGCAGTTCTTC
TRBV4-2	TRBJ2-2	.	.	CASSQDRTLNTGELFF	TGTGCCAGCAGCCAAGATAGGACCCTGAACACCGGGGAGCTGTTTTTT
TRBV11-2	TRBJ2-7	.	many	CASIPNHGDSYEQYF	TGTGCCAGCATTCCCAACCACGGGGACTCCTACGAGCAGTACTTC
TRBV28	TRBJ1-5	TRBD1	many	CASSPLGTGGNQPQHF	TGTGCCAGCAGTCCACTGGGGACAGGGGGCAATCAGCCCCAGCATTTT
TRBV27	TRBJ1-6	.	many	CASSPQGSYNSPLHF	TGTGCCAGCAGTCCCCAGGGGTCTTATAATTCACCCCTCCACTTT
TRBV13	TRBJ2-2	.	.	CASSMTGFYSVGEPFF	TGTGCCAGCAGCATGACAGGTTTTTATTCAGTCGGGGAGCCGTTTTTT
TRBV24-1	TRBJ2-5	TRBD2	many	CASGTSGRGGGETQYF	TGTGCCTCGGGGACTAGCGGGAGGGGAGGGGGAGAGACCCAGTACTTC
TRBV28	TRBJ2-1	TRBD2	few	CASSSNLRTSGVQFF	TGTGCCAGCAGTTCAAACCTCAGGACTAGCGGGGTGCAGTTCTTC
TRBV2	TRBJ2-5	.	many	CASSADTLQETQYF	TGTGCCAGCAGTGCGGACACACTCCAAGAGACCCAGTACTTC
TRBV24-1	TRBJ2-7	TRBD2	many	CATSDPGTSGRYEQYF	TGTGCCACCAGTGACCCCGGGACTAGCGGGAGGTACGAGCAGTACTTC
TRBV11-2	TRBJ2-1	TRBD2	.	CAIPGEPGLADEQFF	TGTGCCATCCCGGGGGAACCCGGACTAGCGGATGAGCAGTTCTTC
TRBV3-1	TRBJ1-1	.	.	CASSQEGRFGEAFF	TGTGCCAGCAGCCAAGAGGGGAGATTCGGTGAAGCTTTCTTT